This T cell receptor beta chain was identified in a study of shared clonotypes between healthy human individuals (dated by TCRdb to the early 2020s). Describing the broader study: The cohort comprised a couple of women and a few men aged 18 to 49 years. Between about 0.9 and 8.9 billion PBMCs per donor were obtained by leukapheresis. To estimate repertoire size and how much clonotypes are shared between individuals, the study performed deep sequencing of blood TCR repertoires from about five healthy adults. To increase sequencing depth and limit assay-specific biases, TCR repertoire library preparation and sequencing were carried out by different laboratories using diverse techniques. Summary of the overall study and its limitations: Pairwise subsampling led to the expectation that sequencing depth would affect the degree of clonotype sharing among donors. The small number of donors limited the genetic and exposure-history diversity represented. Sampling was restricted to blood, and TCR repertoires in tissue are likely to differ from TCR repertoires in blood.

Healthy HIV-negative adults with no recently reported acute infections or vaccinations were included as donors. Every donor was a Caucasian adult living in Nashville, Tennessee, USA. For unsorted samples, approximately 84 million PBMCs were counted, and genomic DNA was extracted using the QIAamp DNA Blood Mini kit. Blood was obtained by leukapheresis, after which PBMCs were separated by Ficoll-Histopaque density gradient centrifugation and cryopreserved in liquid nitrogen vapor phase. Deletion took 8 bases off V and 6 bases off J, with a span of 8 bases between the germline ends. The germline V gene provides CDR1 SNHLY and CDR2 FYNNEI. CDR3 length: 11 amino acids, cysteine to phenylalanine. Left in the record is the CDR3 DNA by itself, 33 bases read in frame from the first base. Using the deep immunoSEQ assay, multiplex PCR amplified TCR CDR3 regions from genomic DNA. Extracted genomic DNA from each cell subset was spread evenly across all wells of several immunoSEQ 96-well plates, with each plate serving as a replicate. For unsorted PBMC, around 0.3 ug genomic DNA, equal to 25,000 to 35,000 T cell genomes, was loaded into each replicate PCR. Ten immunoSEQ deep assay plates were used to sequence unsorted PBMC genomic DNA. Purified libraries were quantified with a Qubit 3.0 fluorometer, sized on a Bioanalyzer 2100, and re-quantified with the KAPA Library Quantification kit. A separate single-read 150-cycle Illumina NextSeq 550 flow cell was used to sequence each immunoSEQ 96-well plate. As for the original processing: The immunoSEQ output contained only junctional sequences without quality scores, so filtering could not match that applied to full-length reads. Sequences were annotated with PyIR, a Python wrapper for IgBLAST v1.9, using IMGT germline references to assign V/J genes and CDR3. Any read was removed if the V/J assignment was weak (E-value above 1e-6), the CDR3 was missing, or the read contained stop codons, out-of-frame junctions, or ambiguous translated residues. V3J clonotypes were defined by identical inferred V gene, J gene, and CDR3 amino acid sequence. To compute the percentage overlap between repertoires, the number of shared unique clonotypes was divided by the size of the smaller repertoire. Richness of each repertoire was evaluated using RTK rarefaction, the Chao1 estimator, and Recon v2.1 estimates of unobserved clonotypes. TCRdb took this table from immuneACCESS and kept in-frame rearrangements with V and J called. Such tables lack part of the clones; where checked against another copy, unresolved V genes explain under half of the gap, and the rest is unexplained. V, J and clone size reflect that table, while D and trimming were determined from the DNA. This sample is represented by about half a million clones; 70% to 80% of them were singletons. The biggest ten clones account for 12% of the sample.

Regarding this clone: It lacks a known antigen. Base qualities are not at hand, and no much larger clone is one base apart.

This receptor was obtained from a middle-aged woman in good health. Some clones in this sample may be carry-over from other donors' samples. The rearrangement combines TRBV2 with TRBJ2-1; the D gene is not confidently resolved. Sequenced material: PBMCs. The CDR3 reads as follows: CASLISNEQFF. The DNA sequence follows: TGTGCCAGCCTGATCAGCAATGAGCAGTTCTTC.